This section outlines one TCR beta chain sequence together with its context. Its antigen target is currently unknown. The CDR3 has 16 amino acids, counting the end cysteine and phenylalanine. DNA is not recorded here. Based on the germline V gene, the CDR1 and CDR2 sequences are SGHVS and FQNEAQ. The data were obtained in a study of human CD8 memory T cell subsets (dated by TCRdb to 2020 to 2021). Broadly, across the study: To assess how stem-like (TSTEM), progenitor exhausted-like (TPEX) and effector memory CD8+ T cell subsets are clonally related, the TCRbeta repertoires of these three subsets were compared. Six donors each provided TSTEM, TPEX and effector memory subsets, and TCRbeta repertoires were obtained from all six. The research as a whole found: Sequencing was limited to TCRbeta chains, and the repertoire comparisons were based on about 6 donors analyzed with paired t-tests and Bonferroni correction. Chao1 estimates suggested greater repertoire diversity in TSTEM than in TPEX subsets, potentially reflecting a broader range of specificities. Both stem-like subsets shared clonotypes with effector memory cells, but TSTEM and TPEX repertoires overlapped minimally, suggesting distinct antigen spectra. TSTEM and TPEX subsets showed similarly high normalized Shannon-Wiener diversity, whereas effector memory subsets were comparatively less diverse.

Peripheral blood mononuclear cells were isolated from healthy donor buffy coats by density gradient separation. In the study, total CD8+ T cells were enriched by negative magnetic separation with EasySep or MojoSort CD8+ T cell isolation kits. An RNeasy Mini Kit was used to extract total RNA from duplicate vials of about 150,000 sorted CD8+ T cells per subset. The PBMCs were used fresh or after being cryopreserved in fetal bovine serum with roughly 9.5% DMSO. Fluorescence-activated cell sorting on a FACSAria III was used to sort the CD8+ T cell subsets to purity. The sequencer was a NextSeq 550. A Human TCR Profiling Kit was used to prepare UMI-labeled 5' RACE TCRbeta libraries. The same number of PCR cycles was used to prepare all TCRbeta libraries in parallel. Per the authors' processing: Between roughly 2,800 and 20,000 functional CDR3beta clonotypes were contained in each TCRbeta library. UMI extraction and consensus assembly used MIGEC 1.2.9, requiring at least three reads per UMI. MiXCR 3.0.3 was used to extract in-frame CDR3beta repertoires. Each sample was downsampled to 42,000 randomly selected UMIs before diversity metrics were calculated in VDJtools 1.2.1. For each sample pair, the repertoire overlap metrics D, R and F2 were calculated in VDJtools using the top 3,000 clones. The reads were reprocessed in TCRdb, with one entry per CDR3 protein sequence and no accompanying DNA. It is TCRdb's table, rather than the study itself, that gives the V and J calls and clone size. The table for this sample records 3,000 to 3,500 distinct CDR3 sequences. Around 33% of the sample goes to the ten largest clones.

The sequencing input was CD8+ effector memory T cells (TEM) sorted from PBMCs. According to the study, the label for this sample's cell subset or site signals: effector memory CD8 T cells, CCR7- CD45RO+ CD95+. The TCR originated in a human donor in good health. Recombination linked TRBV7-8 to TRBJ2-3. This receptor carries the CDR3 CASSLLATTKTDTQYF.